The entry that follows covers one T cell receptor beta chain sequence. Its antigen is still unknown. Base qualities are not provided; no much larger clone lies one nucleotide away. From its cysteine to its phenylalanine, the CDR3 spans 16 amino acids. Kept here is only the CDR3 DNA, which spans 48 bases and is read in frame from base 1. V is pruned by 0 bases and J by 1 base, leaving 5 bases of the junction without a gene match. CDR1 and CDR2, per the germline V gene, are SGHRS and YFSETQ. This sample stems from a study of early T cells in non-severe SARS-CoV-2 infection (dated by TCRdb to the early 2020s). About the study as a whole: Because TCR sequencing relied on bulk RNA taken from unsorted whole blood, pairing of alpha and beta chains was not possible.

The library was generated by 5' RACE. Reads for this sample came from a NextSeq 500. The TCR library protocol attached unique molecular identifiers to individual cDNA molecules to correct for sequencing error and PCR bias. Sequencing covered both TCR alpha and beta chains, and within each sample the abundances of alpha and beta sequences were tightly co-correlated. As for the authors' bioinformatics: Decombinator V4 was used to annotate TCR sequences for V gene, J gene and CDR3. Expanded TCRs were defined as changing significantly between any two time points under a Poisson model with p below 0.0001. Abundances of TCRs were expressed as counts per million after normalisation to the total number of TCRs sequenced in each sample. MAIT TCRs were defined by TRAV1-2 paired with TRAJ12, TRAJ20 or TRAJ33, and iNKT TCRs by TRAV10 paired with TRAJ18. A search of VDJdb, accessed on 1 November 2021, was run for TCRs annotated to CMV, EBV and SARS-CoV-2, with TCRs annotated for multiple antigens excluded. The public reads were run again by TCRdb, first through fastp at Q25 and then through MiXCR, and only productive beta chains were kept. Here each entry gathers all rows of one CDR3 protein and keeps the most common genes and DNA. The V and J calls here are based on TCRdb, not the publication. This sample gives approximately 97,000 distinct CDR3 sequences in total; about 10% of them show up just once. In total, the top ten clones hold 4.7% of the sample.

Study-wide conclusions, independent of this receptor: VDJdb matching was skewed toward anti-spike CD8 responses and likely underestimated virus-specific expansions by missing private and CD4 specificities.

A case-control design nested within a healthcare worker cohort in London, UK, was used, with weekly nasopharyngeal swab PCR tests and blood sampling performed. Between 23 and 31 March 2020, the week of the UK lockdown, healthcare workers were enrolled and then followed up weekly for as long as 16 weeks. The sequence was obtained from an adult who was a healthcare worker with PCR-confirmed SARS-CoV-2 infection or an uninfected control (not recorded which). The V gene is TRBV5-1 and the J gene is TRBJ1-1, with 8 middle bases fitting TRBD1. The specimen comprised whole blood, sampled at baseline. DNA sequence: TGCGCCAGCAGCTTGGACAGGGGGAGTACGAACACTGAAGCTTTCTTT. Translated, it gives CASSLDRGSTNTEAFF. Full variable domain (CDR3 extended with the reference TRBV5-1 and TRBJ1-1 proteins): KAGVTQTPRYLIKTRGQQVTLSCSPISGHRSVSWYQQTPGQGLQFLFEYFSETQRNKGNFPGRFSGRQFSNSRSEMNVSTLELGDSALYLCASSLDRGSTNTEAFFGQGTRLTVV.